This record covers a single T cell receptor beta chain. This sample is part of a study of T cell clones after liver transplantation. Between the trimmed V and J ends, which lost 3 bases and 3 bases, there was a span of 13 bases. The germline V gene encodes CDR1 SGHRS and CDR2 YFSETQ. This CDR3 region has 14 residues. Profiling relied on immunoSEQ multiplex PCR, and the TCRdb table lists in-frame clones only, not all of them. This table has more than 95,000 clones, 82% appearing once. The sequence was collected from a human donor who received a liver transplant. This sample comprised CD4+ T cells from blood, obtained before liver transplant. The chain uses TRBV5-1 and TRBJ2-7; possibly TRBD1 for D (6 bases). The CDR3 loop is CASSSQGSGYEQYF. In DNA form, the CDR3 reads TGCGCCAGCAGCTCGCAGGGGAGCGGCTACGAGCAGTACTTC.